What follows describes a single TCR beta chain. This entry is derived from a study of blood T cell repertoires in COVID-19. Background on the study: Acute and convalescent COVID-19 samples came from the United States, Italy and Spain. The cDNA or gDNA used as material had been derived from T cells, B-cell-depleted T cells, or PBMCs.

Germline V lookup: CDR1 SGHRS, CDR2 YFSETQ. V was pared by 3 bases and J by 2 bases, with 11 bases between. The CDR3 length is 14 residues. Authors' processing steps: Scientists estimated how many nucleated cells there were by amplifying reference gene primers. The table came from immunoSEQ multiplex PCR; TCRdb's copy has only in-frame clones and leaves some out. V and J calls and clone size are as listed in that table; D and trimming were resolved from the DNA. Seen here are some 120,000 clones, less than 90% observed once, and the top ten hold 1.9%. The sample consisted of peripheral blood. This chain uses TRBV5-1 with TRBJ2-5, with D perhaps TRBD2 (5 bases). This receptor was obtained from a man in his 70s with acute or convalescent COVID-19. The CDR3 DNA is TGCGCCAGCAGCTCCGGGATGACGCAAGAGACCCAGTACTTC. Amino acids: CASSSGMTQETQYF.